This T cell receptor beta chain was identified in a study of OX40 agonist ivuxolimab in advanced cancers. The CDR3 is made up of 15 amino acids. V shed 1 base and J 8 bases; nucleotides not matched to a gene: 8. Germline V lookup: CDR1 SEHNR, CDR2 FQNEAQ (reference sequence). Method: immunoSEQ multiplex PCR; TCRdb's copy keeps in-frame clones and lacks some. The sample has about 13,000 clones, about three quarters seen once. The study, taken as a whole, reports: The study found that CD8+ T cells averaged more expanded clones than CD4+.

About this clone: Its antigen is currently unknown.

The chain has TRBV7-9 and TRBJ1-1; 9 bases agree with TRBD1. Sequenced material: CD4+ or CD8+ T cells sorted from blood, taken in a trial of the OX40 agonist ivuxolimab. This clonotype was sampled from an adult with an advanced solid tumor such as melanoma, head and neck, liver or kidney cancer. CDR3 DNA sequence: TGTGCCAGCAGCTTAGGAGGACAGGGGAAGTCGGAAGCTTTCTTT. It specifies CASSLGGQGKSEAFF. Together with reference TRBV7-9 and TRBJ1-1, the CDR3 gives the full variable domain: DTGVSQNPRHKITKRGQNVTFRCDPISEHNRLYWYRQTLGQGPEFLTYFQNEAQLEKSRLLSDRFSAERPKGSFSTLEIQRTEQGDSAMYLCASSLGGQGKSEAFFGQGTRLTVV.